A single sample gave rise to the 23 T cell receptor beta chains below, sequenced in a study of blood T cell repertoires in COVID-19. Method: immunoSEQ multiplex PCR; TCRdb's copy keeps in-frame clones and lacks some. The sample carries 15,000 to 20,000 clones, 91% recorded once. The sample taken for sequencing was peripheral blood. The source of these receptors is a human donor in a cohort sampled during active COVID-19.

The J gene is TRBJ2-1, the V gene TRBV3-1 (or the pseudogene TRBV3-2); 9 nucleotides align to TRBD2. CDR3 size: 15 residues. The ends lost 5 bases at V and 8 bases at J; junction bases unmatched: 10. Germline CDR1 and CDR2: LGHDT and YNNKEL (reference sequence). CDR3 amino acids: CASSYGLALSDEQFF. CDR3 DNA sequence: TGTGCCAGCAGCTACGGACTAGCGCTTAGTGATGAGCAGTTCTTC.

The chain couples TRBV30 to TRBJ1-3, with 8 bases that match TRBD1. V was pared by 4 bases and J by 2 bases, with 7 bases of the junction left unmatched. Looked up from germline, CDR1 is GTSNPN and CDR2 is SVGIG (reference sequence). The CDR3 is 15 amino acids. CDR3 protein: CAWTPRRGPGNTIYF. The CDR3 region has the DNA TGTGCCTGGACCCCACGCAGGGGGCCTGGAAACACCATATATTTT. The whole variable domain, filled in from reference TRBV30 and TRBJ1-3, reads SQTIHQWPATLVQPVGSPLSLECTVEGTSNPNLYWYRQAAGRGLQLLFYSVGIGQISSEVPQNLSASRPQDRQFILSSKKLLLSDSGFYLCAWTPRRGPGNTIYFGEGSWLTVV.

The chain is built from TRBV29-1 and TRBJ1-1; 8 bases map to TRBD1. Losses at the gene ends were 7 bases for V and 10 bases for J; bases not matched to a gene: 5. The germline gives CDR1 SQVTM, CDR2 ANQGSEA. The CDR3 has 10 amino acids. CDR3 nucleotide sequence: TGCAGCGCAAGGACAGGGACAGCTTTCTTT. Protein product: CSARTGTAFF.

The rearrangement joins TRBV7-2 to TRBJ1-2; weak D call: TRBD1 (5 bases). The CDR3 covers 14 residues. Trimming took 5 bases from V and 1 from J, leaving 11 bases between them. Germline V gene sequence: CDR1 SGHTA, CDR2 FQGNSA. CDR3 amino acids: CASSPGWGNYGYTF. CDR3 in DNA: TGTGCCAGCAGCCCAGGGTGGGGTAACTATGGCTACACCTTC.

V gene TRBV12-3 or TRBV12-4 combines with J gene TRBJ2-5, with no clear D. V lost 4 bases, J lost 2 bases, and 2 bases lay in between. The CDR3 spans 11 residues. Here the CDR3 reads CASSSQETQYF. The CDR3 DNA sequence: TGTGCCAGCAGTTCACAAGAGACCCAGTACTTC.

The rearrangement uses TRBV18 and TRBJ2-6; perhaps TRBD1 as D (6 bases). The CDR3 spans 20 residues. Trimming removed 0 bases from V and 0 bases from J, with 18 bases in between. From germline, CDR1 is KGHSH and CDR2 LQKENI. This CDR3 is CASSPPFETGFFSGANVLTF. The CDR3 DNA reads TGTGCCAGCTCACCACCATTTGAAACAGGGTTCTTCTCTGGGGCCAACGTCCTGACTTTC.

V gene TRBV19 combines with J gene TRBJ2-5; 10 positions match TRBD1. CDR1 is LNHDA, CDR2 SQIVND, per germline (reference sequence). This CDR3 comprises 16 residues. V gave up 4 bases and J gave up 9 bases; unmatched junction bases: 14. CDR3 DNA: TGTGCCAGTAGTACGGGACGGGACAGGGGTGTTTGGTCCCAGTACTTC. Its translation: CASSTGRDRGVWSQYF.

CDR3 DNA: TGTGCCAGCAGTAGGACAGGGAACTCCTACGAGCAGTACTTC. It specifies CASSRTGNSYEQYF. The chain joins TRBV27 to TRBJ2-7; TRBD1 agrees at 8 bases. Germline CDR1 and CDR2: MNHEY and SMNVEV (reference sequence). Trimming removed 5 bases from V and 0 bases from J; junction bases left unmatched: 3. The CDR3 consists of 14 residues.

Here the CDR3 reads CASCLTSVAGQGQFF. CDR3 DNA: TGTGCCAGCTGCCTTACCTCGGTAGCGGGACAGGGGCAGTTCTTC. The rearrangement links TRBV6-5 to TRBJ2-1; D may be TRBD1 (9 bases). The length of the CDR3 is 15 residues. CDR1 is MNHEY, CDR2 SVGAGI, per germline. V was cut by 8 bases and J by 12 bases, with 26 bases left in between.

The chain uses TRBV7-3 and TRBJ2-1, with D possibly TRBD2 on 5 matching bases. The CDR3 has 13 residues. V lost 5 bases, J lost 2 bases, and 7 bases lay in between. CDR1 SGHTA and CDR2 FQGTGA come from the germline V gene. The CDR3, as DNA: TGTGCCAGCAGCAAGGGAGCCTACAATGAGCAGTTCTTC. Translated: CASSKGAYNEQFF. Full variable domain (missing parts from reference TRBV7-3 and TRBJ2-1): GAGVSQTPSNKVTEKGKYVELRCDPISGHTALYWYRQSLGQGPEFLIYFQGTGAADDSGLPNDRFFAVRPEGSVSTLKIQRTERGDSAVYLCASSKGAYNEQFFGPGTRLTVL.

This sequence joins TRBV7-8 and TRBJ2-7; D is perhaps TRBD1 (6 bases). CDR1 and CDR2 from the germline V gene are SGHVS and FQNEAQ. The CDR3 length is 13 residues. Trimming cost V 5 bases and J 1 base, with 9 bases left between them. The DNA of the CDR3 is TGTGCCAGCAGCCGGACAGAGTCCTACGAGCAGTACTTC. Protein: CASSRTESYEQYF.

This CDR3 is CASTRTGDEQFF. CDR3 nucleotide sequence: TGTGCCAGCACCAGGACAGGGGATGAGCAGTTCTTC. The chain employs TRBV12-3 or TRBV12-4 and TRBJ2-1; TRBD1 matches at 9 bases. This CDR3 is built from 12 residues. After removal of 7 bases from V and 8 bases from J, the junction contained 3 bases not matched to a gene.

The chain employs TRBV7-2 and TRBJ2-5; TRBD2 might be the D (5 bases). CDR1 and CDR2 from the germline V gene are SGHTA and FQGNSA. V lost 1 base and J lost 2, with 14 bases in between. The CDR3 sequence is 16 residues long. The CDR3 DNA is TGTGCCAGCAGCTTAGATCCTGCGGGCCCTCAAGAGACCCAGTACTTC. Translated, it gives CASSLDPAGPQETQYF.

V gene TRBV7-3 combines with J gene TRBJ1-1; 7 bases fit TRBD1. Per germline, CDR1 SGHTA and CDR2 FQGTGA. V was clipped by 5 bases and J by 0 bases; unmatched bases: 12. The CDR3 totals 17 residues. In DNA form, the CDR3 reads TGTGCCAGCAGCCTCTCCGGGACAGATCTCATGAACACTGAAGCTTTCTTT. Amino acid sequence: CASSLSGTDLMNTEAFF.

The CDR3 is CASSYGTGDNTEAFF. CDR3 nucleotides: TGTGCCAGCAGCTACGGGACGGGAGATAACACTGAAGCTTTCTTT. J is TRBJ1-1 and V is TRBV5-4; D possibly corresponds to TRBD1 (5 bases). V dropped 3 bases and J dropped 2 bases, with 14 bases sitting between them. This CDR3 contains 15 residues. Germline CDR1 reads SGHNT; CDR2 reads YYREEE (reference sequence).

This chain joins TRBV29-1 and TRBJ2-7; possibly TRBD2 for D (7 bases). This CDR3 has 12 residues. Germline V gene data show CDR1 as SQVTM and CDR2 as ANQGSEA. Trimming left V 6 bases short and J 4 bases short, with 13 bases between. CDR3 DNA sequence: TGCAGCGTAGGGGGGGGCGGGTACGAGCAGTACTTC. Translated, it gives CSVGGGGYEQYF.

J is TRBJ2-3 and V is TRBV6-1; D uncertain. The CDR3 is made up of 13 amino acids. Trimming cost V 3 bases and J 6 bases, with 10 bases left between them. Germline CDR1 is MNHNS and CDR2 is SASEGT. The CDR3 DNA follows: TGTGCCAGCAGTGATTCGATCCGGGATACGCAGTATTTT. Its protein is CASSDSIRDTQYF.

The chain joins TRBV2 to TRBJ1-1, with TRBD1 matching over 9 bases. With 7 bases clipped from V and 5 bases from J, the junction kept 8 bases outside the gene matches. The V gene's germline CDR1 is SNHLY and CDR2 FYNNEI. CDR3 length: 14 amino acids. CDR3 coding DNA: TGTGCCAGCATCCAACAGGGGGCGCGGACTGAAGCTTTCTTT. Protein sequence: CASIQQGARTEAFF.

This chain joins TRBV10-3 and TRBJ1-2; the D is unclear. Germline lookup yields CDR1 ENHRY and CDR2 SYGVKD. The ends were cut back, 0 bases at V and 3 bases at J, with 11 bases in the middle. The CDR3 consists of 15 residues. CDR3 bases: TGTGCCATCAGTGAGTCGGAGGGCAGCTACTATGGCTACACCTTC. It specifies CAISESEGSYYGYTF.

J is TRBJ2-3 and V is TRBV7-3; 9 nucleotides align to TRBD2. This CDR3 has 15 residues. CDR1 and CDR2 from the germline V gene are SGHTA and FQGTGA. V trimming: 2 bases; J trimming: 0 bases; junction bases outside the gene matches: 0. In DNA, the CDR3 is TGTGCCAGCAGCTTAGCGGGAGGGAGCACAGATACGCAGTATTTT. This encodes CASSLAGGSTDTQYF.

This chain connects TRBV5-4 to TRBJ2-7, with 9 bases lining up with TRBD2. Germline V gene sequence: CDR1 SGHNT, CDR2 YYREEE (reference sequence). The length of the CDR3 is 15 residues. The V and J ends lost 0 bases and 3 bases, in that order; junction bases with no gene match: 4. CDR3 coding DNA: TGTGCCAGCAGCTTGGGCCTAGCGGGAAGCTACGAGCAGTACTTC. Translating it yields CASSLGLAGSYEQYF.

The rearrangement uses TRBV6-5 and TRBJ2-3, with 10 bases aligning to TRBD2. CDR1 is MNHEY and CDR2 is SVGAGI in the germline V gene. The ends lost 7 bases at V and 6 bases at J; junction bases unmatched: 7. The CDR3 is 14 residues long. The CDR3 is CASISGRADDTQYF. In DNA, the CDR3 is TGTGCCAGCATAAGCGGGAGGGCCGACGATACGCAGTATTTT.

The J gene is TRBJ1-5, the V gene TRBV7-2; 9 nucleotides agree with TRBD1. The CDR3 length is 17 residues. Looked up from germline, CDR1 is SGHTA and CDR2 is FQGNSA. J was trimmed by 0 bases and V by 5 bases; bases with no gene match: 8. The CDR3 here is CASSPGTGSHSNQPQHF. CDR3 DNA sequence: TGTGCCAGCAGCCCAGGGACAGGGTCTCATAGCAATCAGCCCCAGCATTTT.